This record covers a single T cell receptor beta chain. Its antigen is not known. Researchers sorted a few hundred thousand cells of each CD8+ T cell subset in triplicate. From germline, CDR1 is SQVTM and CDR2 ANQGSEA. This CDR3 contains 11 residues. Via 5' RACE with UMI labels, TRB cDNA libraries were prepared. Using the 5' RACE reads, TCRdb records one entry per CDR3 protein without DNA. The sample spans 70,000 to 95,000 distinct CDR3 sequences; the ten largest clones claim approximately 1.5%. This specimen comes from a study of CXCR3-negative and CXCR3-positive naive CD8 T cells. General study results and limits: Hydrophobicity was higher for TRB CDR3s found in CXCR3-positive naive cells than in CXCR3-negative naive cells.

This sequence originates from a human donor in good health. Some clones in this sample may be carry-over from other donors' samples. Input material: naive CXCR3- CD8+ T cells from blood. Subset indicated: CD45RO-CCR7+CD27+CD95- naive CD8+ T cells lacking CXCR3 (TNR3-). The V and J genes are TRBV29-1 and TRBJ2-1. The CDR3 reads CSVDRVDEQFF.